This T cell receptor (beta chain) originates from a study of cytomegalovirus exposure and HLA in healthy donors. About the research overall: The 95 to 150 validation repertoires, a later analysis reported, used the same platform as the approximately 630 first-cohort repertoires.

With 6 bases removed from V and 0 bases from J, the gap between germline ends came to 9 bases. CDR1 and CDR2 (germline): MNHEY, SVGAGI. The CDR3 loop spans 14 amino acids. TCRdb keeps only in-frame clones here, not all; method: immunoSEQ multiplex PCR. The table lists 130,000 to 150,000 clones, about nine tenths of them singletons, with about 4.9% in the top ten. In regard to this clone: Its antigen remains unidentified.

Study observations and caveats: It was reported that the classifier diagnosed cytomegalovirus status with high specificity and sensitivity in both the original and validation cohorts. In the 95 to 150 validation repertoires, a later analysis found that first-cohort TCR clusters tended to co-occur. Cytomegalovirus-associated status was assigned to fewer than 200 TCR beta chains.

The rearrangement links TRBV6-5 to TRBJ1-5; unclear D gene. Sequenced: PBMCs. The source of this sequence is a man younger than 35 in good health and CMV-seropositive. This CDR3 is CASRRTYSNQPQHF. As DNA, the CDR3 is TGTGCCAGCAGACGGACTTATAGCAATCAGCCCCAGCATTTT.